This TCR beta chain stems from a study of beta chain features in type 1 diabetes. Study summary: Cell yields, gender and age were similar in healthy donors and patients.

Of the isolated RNA, all was reverse transcribed, and so the sequenced material was expressed TCRB transcripts. About 3.6 million reads on average were seen across naive, central memory and regulatory T cell samples. Profiled with immunoSEQ multiplex PCR; TCRdb holds only in-frame clones, not every one. In the table there are approximately 730,000 clones, roughly an eighth of which are singletons. Germline CDR1 ENHRY, CDR2 SYGVKD. The V segment lost 2 bases and the J segment 14 bases; nucleotides outside the gene matches: 3. The CDR3 consists of 11 residues. In regard to this clone: What it binds is unknown.

Whole-study results and caveats: More deletions and fewer insertions at VDJ junctions were found in patients with type 1 diabetes. TCRB CDR3s were moderately but significantly shorter in Type 1 diabetes patients in all four CD4+ subsets.

Naive, central memory, regulatory and stem cell-like memory cells within the CD4+ compartment were sorted using CD45RO/CCR7/CD25/CD127/CD95/CD27. The rearrangement joins TRBV10-3 to TRBJ1-2; TRBD1 matches at 9 bases. The TCR was taken from a man aged 18 to 29 with type 1 diabetes. What was sequenced was naive CD4+ T cells from blood. This CDR3 reads CAISEGTGCTF. The CDR3 region has the DNA TGTGCCATCAGTGAGGGGACAGGGTGTACCTTC.